This T cell receptor beta chain emerged from a study of response to subunit inactivated influenza vaccine. The CDR3 contains 15 residues. From germline, CDR1 is MNHEY and CDR2 SMNVEV (reference sequence). The V and J ends lost 1 base and 0 bases respectively, with 10 bases between them. TCRdb reprocessed the RT-PCR reads via MiXCR and lists one record per CDR3 protein. The sample contains over 450,000 distinct CDR3 sequences, 13% of which appear only once. The input for sequencing was PBMCs from blood, taken 40 to 50 days after vaccination. The sequence was obtained from a man in his fifties or sixties who received an inactivated influenza vaccine. The chain is built from TRBV27 and TRBJ2-7; the D is unclear. This CDR3 is CASSLLGSDSYEQYF. As DNA, the CDR3 is TGTGCCAGCAGTTTATTGGGCTCCGACTCCTACGAGCAGTACTTC.